A single sample is the source of the 31 T cell receptor beta chains below, sequenced in a study of PD-L1 blockade in urothelial cancer. Only in-frame clones appear in the TCRdb table, and some are missing; sequencing was by immunoSEQ multiplex PCR. The table lists some 52,000 clones, 84% of them singletons. Source: PBMCs, taken around atezolizumab (anti-PD-L1) treatment. Receptors were obtained from a man in his forties with urothelial cancer.

A few counts support this clone. The V and J genes are TRBV28 and TRBJ2-2; TRBD2 might be the D (5 bases). V lost 6 bases to trimming and J lost 6 bases, with 20 bases between them. Germline assignment: CDR1 MDHEN and CDR2 SYDVKM. There are 16 residues in the CDR3. CDR3 nucleotides: TGTGCCAGCAGCCTTTATTTGGGGAGAGGACCCGGGGAGCTGTTTTTT. Translating gives CASSLYLGRGPGELFF.

The chain employs TRBV7-2 and TRBJ2-7; 7 bases agree with TRBD2. The J segment lost 5 bases and the V segment lost 5 bases, leaving 9 bases of the junction unmatched. This CDR3 is built from 14 residues. Germline V lookup: CDR1 SGHTA, CDR2 FQGNSA. The CDR3 is CASSQAGWGDEQYF. The CDR3 region has the DNA TGTGCCAGCAGCCAAGCGGGGTGGGGGGACGAGCAGTACTTC.

CDR3 nucleotide sequence: TGTGCCAGCTTCAGGACAGGGAACACTGAAGCTTTCTTT. Its protein is CASFRTGNTEAFF. The chain has TRBV28 and TRBJ1-1, with 7 bases matching TRBD1. This CDR3 is built from 13 residues. Germline V CDR1 and CDR2: MDHEN, SYDVKM. V lost 8 bases and J lost 1; bases outside the gene matches: 4. The whole variable domain, remainder taken from reference TRBV28 and TRBJ1-1, is DVKVTQSSRYLVKRTGEKVFLECVQDMDHENMFWYRQDPGLGLRLIYFSYDVKMKEKGDIPEGYSVSREKKERFSLILESASTNQTSMYLCASFRTGNTEAFFGQGTRLTVV.

This clone turned up a few times. The CDR3 region is CATSSEQGYEQYF. DNA for the CDR3: TGTGCCACCAGCAGTGAACAGGGGTACGAGCAGTACTTC. This sequence joins TRBV15 and TRBJ2-7; 7 bases fit TRBD1. Trimming cost V 3 bases and J 4 bases; bases outside gene matches: 3. The germline V gene encodes CDR1 LNHNV and CDR2 YYDKDF (reference sequence). This CDR3 spans 13 amino acids.

J is TRBJ2-3 and V is TRBV5-6; 7 nucleotides agree with TRBD2. Germline assignment: CDR1 SGHDT and CDR2 YYEEEE. The CDR3 sequence is 16 residues long. V lost 0 bases to trimming and J lost 1 base; unmatched junction nucleotides: 5. The CDR3 sequence is CASSLAGGRGTDTQYF. In DNA, the CDR3 is TGTGCCAGCAGCTTGGCGGGGGGTAGAGGCACAGATACGCAGTATTTT.

The genes are TRBV21-1 and TRBJ2-7; TRBD2, the table's D call, lacks a check against the DNA. TRBV21-1 is reported as a pseudogene. CDR3 length: 15 amino acids. The CDR3 region is CASSQGLAGYYEQYF. The CDR3 coding sequence is TGTGCCAGCAGCCAAGGACTAGCGGGTTACTACGAGCAGTACTTC.

V gene TRBV18 combines with J gene TRBJ2-7; 8 positions match TRBD2. The CDR3 covers 14 residues. With V trimmed by 3 bases and J by 7 bases, 8 bases remained unmatched. Germline V gene sequence: CDR1 KGHSH, CDR2 LQKENI. This chain's CDR3 is CASSPAAGVGEQYF. The CDR3 region has the DNA TGTGCCAGCTCACCCGCAGCGGGAGTGGGTGAGCAGTACTTC. The full variable domain, completed using reference TRBV18 and TRBJ2-7, is NAGVMQNPRHLVRRRGQEARLRCSPMKGHSHVYWYRQLPEEGLKFMVYLQKENIIDESGMPKERFSAEFPKEGPSILRIQQVVRGDSAAYFCASSPAAGVGEQYFGPGTRLTVT.

The V and J genes are TRBV4-1 and TRBJ2-1; 10 bases are a match to TRBD1. The CDR3 spans 16 residues. The trim removed 2 bases at V and 3 bases at J, leaving 4 bases unmatched. The germline CDR1 and CDR2 sequences are MGHRA and YSYEKL. The CDR3 DNA reads as TGCGCCAGCAGCCAATCCGGGACAGGGGTCTACAATGAGCAGTTCTTC. Translation: CASSQSGTGVYNEQFF.

This chain uses TRBV6-4 with TRBJ2-3, with D maybe TRBD2 (7 bases). This CDR3 is 16 amino acids long. Germline CDR1 MRHNA, CDR2 SNTAGT. Trimming cost V 0 bases and J 5 bases, with 15 bases left between them. The CDR3 reads CASSDSRGALRDTQYF. The CDR3 nucleotides read TGTGCCAGCAGTGACTCTCGGGGGGCCCTTAGAGATACGCAGTATTTT.

The chain links TRBV19 to TRBJ1-1; D unclear. CDR1 is LNHDA and CDR2 is SQIVND in the germline V gene (reference sequence). V lost 6 bases to trimming and J lost 6 bases, with 14 bases between them. This CDR3 contains 13 residues. CDR3 amino acids: CASSLTPISEAFF. CDR3 sequence (DNA): TGTGCCAGTAGCTTGACACCGATTTCTGAAGCTTTCTTT.

The chain has TRBV6-6 and TRBJ2-2, with TRBD1 matching 7 bases. V dropped 6 bases and J dropped 7; count of bases not matched to a gene: 8. The CDR3 is made up of 14 amino acids. Germline V gives CDR1 MNHNY, CDR2 SVGAGI (reference sequence). For the CDR3, the DNA is TGTGCCAGCAGCCACGGGACAGTCGGCGGGGAGCTGTTTTTT. This translates into CASSHGTVGGELFF.

This sequence joins TRBV30 and TRBJ2-1, with D uncertain. CDR3 length: 11 amino acids. Germline V CDR1 and CDR2: GTSNPN, SVGIG (reference sequence). The V and J ends lost 0 bases and 9 bases respectively, with 6 bases between them. CDR3 protein: CAWSVEPEQFF. CDR3 nucleotides: TGTGCCTGGAGTGTAGAGCCTGAGCAGTTCTTC.

The chain uses TRBV19 and TRBJ1-1; D perhaps matches TRBD1 (5 bases). The germline V and J ends were trimmed by 5 bases and 10 bases, with 17 bases remaining between them. The CDR3 loop spans 13 amino acids. Germline V gives CDR1 LNHDA, CDR2 SQIVND (reference sequence). CDR3 nucleotides: TGTGCCAGTAGTCCGACAGTGGGCGGAACAGCTTTCTTT. Translation: CASSPTVGGTAFF.

The gene calls are TRBV29-1 and TRBJ2-5, with 10 bases matching TRBD2. The J segment lost 0 bases and the V segment lost 4 bases, leaving 5 bases of the junction unmatched. The CDR3 sequence is 15 residues long. From germline, CDR1 is SQVTM and CDR2 ANQGSEA. Written as DNA, the CDR3 is TGCAGCGTTGCTAGCGGGAGTCGTCACCAAGAGACCCAGTACTTC. It encodes CSVASGSRHQETQYF.

The chain recombines TRBV7-2 with TRBJ2-5; TRBD2 agrees at 9 bases. The CDR3 is 16 residues long. V lost 5 bases to trimming and J lost 2 bases; unmatched junction nucleotides: 9. Germline V CDR1 and CDR2: SGHTA, FQGNSA. The CDR3 coding sequence is TGTGCCAGCAGCCGCGATATTAGCGGGAGACAAGAGACCCAGTACTTC. Amino acids: CASSRDISGRQETQYF.

As for this clone: The sample carries other DNA sequences with the same CDR3. The rearrangement links TRBV4-1 to TRBJ2-3, with D possibly matching TRBD1 (6 bases). Germline loops: CDR1 MGHRA, CDR2 YSYEKL. This CDR3 region has 12 residues. V was clipped by 7 bases and J by 2 bases, with 7 bases between them. CDR3 bases: TGCGCCAGCAAGGGGGACACAGATACGCAGTATTTT. It is translated as CASKGDTDTQYF.

This chain links TRBV19 with TRBJ2-7; TRBD1 is a possible D gene (5 bases). V gave up 8 bases and J gave up 3 bases, with 14 bases separating them. This CDR3 contains 13 residues. From germline, CDR1 is LNHDA and CDR2 SQIVND (reference sequence). CDR3 protein: CASLKTGHYEQYF. Written as DNA, the CDR3 is TGTGCCAGTCTTAAAACAGGTCACTACGAGCAGTACTTC.

This chain uses TRBV5-1 with TRBJ2-1, with 10 nucleotides matching TRBD2. Germline assignment: CDR1 SGHRS and CDR2 YFSETQ. The CDR3 totals 14 residues. The junction had 2 bases not matched to a gene; V was cut back by 3 bases and J by 5 bases. The CDR3 DNA is TGCGCCAGCAGCTCCGGACTAGCGGACAATGAGCAGTTCTTC. It specifies CASSSGLADNEQFF.

This clone was seen a handful of times. The rearrangement links TRBV13 to TRBJ2-7; maybe TRBD2 (5 bases). V shed 4 bases and J shed 0 bases, with 16 bases lying between them. This CDR3 is 16 amino acids long. Per the germline V gene, CDR1 is PRHDT and CDR2 is FYEKMQ (reference sequence). The CDR3 region has the DNA TGTGCCAGCAGCTCCCGTGGAGGCCCGACCTCCTACGAGCAGTACTTC. Its protein product is CASSSRGGPTSYEQYF.

This CDR3 is CASTLTGGHYEQYF. The CDR3 DNA reads as TGTGCCAGCACCTTGACAGGGGGGCACTACGAGCAGTACTTC. V and J are TRBV6-5 and TRBJ2-7; 9 nucleotides agree with TRBD1. V trimming: 7 bases; J trimming: 3 bases; junction bases outside the gene matches: 7. The CDR3 runs 14 residues. Germline CDR1 reads MNHEY; CDR2 reads SVGAGI.

The chain combines TRBV6-1 with TRBJ2-7, with TRBD2 as a possible D gene (6 bases). This CDR3 has 13 amino acids. From germline, CDR1 is MNHNS and CDR2 SASEGT. Deletions cut 7 bases from V and 6 bases from J, with 16 bases between. The CDR3 region is CASTGVGRGEQYF. Written as DNA, the CDR3 is TGTGCCAGCACCGGGGTGGGGCGGGGCGAGCAGTACTTC.

V usage is TRBV4-1 and J usage is TRBJ1-1; D is possibly TRBD1 (5 bases). The V gene's germline CDR1 is MGHRA and CDR2 YSYEKL. This CDR3 is 15 amino acids long. The ends were cut back, 1 base at V and 4 bases at J, with 13 bases in the middle. The CDR3 is CASSQGGGAVTEAFF. The CDR3 DNA follows: TGCGCCAGCAGCCAAGGGGGCGGGGCGGTCACTGAAGCTTTCTTT.

J is TRBJ1-4 and V is TRBV25-1, with D uncertain. The V end was cut by 6 bases, the J end by 0 bases, with 8 bases between. Germline V gene lookup returns CDR1 MGHDK and CDR2 SYGVNS. This CDR3 has 14 amino acids. DNA for the CDR3: TGTGCCAGCAGCCCGGGATCAACTAATGAAAAACTGTTTTTT. Translation gives CASSPGSTNEKLFF. The complete variable domain, with remaining parts taken from reference TRBV25-1 and TRBJ1-4, reads EADIYQTPRYLVIGTGKKITLECSQTMGHDKMYWYQQDPGMELHLIHYSYGVNSTEKGDLSSESTVSRIRTEHFPLTLESARPSHTSQYLCASSPGSTNEKLFFGSGTQLSVL.

The V call is TRBV28, the J call TRBJ2-7; perhaps TRBD2 as D (5 bases). This CDR3 spans 13 amino acids. The germline V and J ends were trimmed by 4 bases and 0 bases, with 7 bases remaining between them. Germline CDR1 MDHEN, CDR2 SYDVKM. Here the CDR3 DNA reads TGTGCCAGCAGTTACGGAGGCTCCTACGAGCAGTACTTC. Translating it yields CASSYGGSYEQYF.

The rearrangement joins TRBV5-1 to TRBJ2-3; D gene unclear. Trimming removed 4 bases from V and 2 bases from J, with 8 bases in between. The CDR3 is 13 residues long. CDR1 is SGHRS, CDR2 YFSETQ, per germline. The CDR3 protein is CASSRRVTDTQYF. CDR3 nucleotides: TGCGCCAGCAGCCGTCGGGTCACAGATACGCAGTATTTT.

The rearrangement uses TRBV4-1 and TRBJ2-7, with TRBD1 identical over 9 bases. CDR1 is MGHRA and CDR2 is YSYEKL in the germline V gene. The junction had 22 bases not matched to a gene; V was cut back by 4 bases and J by 3 bases. The CDR3 consists of 20 residues. CDR3 in amino acids: CASSPLIRDRVRNRSYEQYF. The CDR3 DNA is TGCGCCAGCAGCCCCTTAATCCGGGACAGGGTGAGGAATCGAAGCTACGAGCAGTACTTC.

CDR3 sequence (DNA): TGTGCCAGCAGTTCTGGGACTAGCGGAGTCTACGAGCAGTACTTC. Amino acid sequence: CASSSGTSGVYEQYF. The chain is built from TRBV28 and TRBJ2-7; TRBD2 agrees at 11 bases. Germline V gives CDR1 MDHEN, CDR2 SYDVKM. The CDR3 extends over 15 amino acids. Trimming at V came to 4 bases and at J to 3 bases, leaving 5 bases not matched to a gene.

The chain uses TRBV5-6 and TRBJ1-2, with D unclear. Trimming removed 4 bases from V and 2 bases from J, with 6 bases in between. The CDR3 is 12 amino acids. Germline V gives CDR1 SGHDT, CDR2 YYEEEE. For the CDR3, the DNA is TGTGCCAGCAGCGCCGGGAACTATGGCTACACCTTC. Translation gives CASSAGNYGYTF.

There are a few counts of this clone. The gene calls are TRBV7-9 and TRBJ1-4; no definite D call. Germline loops: CDR1 SEHNR, CDR2 FQNEAQ (reference sequence). The ends were cut back, 7 bases at V and 7 bases at J, with 19 bases in the middle. The length of the CDR3 is 15 residues. The CDR3 nucleotides read TGTGCCAGCACCCCCACTCGCGGAGGGAGTGAAAAACTGTTTTTT. Translation gives CASTPTRGGSEKLFF.

This chain uses TRBV30 with TRBJ2-7; 12 bases are shared with TRBD1. The ends lost 5 bases at V and 9 bases at J; junction bases unmatched: 14. Germline V gene sequence: CDR1 GTSNPN, CDR2 SVGIG (reference sequence). The CDR3 is 15 residues long. CDR3 nucleotides: TGTGCCTGGGGGACAGGGGGCAATAGCGGCGGTGGGCAGTACTTC. It specifies CAWGTGGNSGGGQYF.

This clone was picked up one time. This chain connects TRBV27 to TRBJ2-2, with TRBD2 as a possible D gene (5 bases). From germline, CDR1 is MNHEY and CDR2 SMNVEV (reference sequence). The CDR3 totals 19 residues. Between the trimmed V and J ends, which lost 0 bases and 7 bases, there was a span of 24 bases. CDR3 DNA: TGTGCCAGCAGTTTATCGATCGCCGCTGAGAGGGTGCGAGGCGGGGAGCTGTTTTTT. Amino acids: CASSLSIAAERVRGGELFF.